The source of this TCR beta chain is a study of vaccination and CD4 T cells after COVID-19. Study-wide results and limits: Going from about 22 to 38, median SARS-CoV-2-reactive clonotypes did not rise significantly.

Notes on this clonotype: Its antigen is currently unknown.

The treatment here: roughly ten-day PBMC culture with coronavirus spike peptide pools or control peptides (ViraFEST assay). Antigen-specific T cell expansion with peptide pools preceded TCR sequencing in the ViraFEST approach. PBMCs were cultured at two million per well with roughly 10 IU/ml IL-2 and 10 ug/ml peptide pools. Deletions cut 5 bases from V and 4 bases from J, with 14 bases between. Germline CDR1 is SGHTA and CDR2 is FQGNSA. This CDR3 has 14 residues. The Oncomine TCR Beta short-read assay was what sequenced the DNA obtained from cultured CD4+ T cells. MiXCR, run by TCRdb on the PCR reads, gives a single entry per CDR3 protein. The sample consists of some 25,000 distinct CDR3 sequences, roughly 60% of them appearing once.

The sequencing used CD4+ T cells from blood, cultured in vitro, collected after SARS-CoV-2 vaccination. The chain uses TRBV7-2 and TRBJ2-5; weak D call: TRBD2 (5 bases). The source of this sequence is a human donor who received a COVID-19 vaccine. Here the CDR3 DNA reads TGTGCCAGCAGCCAATCGGGGAGTTCAGAGACCCAGTACTTC. This encodes CASSQSGSSETQYF.